Listed below are T cell receptor beta chains from one sample, sequenced in a study of T cell changes during pregnancy in multiple sclerosis. Assay: immunoSEQ multiplex PCR; the TCRdb copy retains only in-frame clones and omits some. The sample consists of 35,000 to 45,000 clones, 75% to 90% of them appearing once. The sample was peripheral blood, taken in the second trimester of pregnancy. Every receptor here comes from a female donor in good health, enrolled as a control in a pregnancy study. The CDR3 runs from the conserved cysteine through the conserved F or W. The order of the fields is J gene, V gene, CDR3 protein.

TRBJ1-1,TRBV27,CASSYDRVNTEAFF
TRBJ2-7,TRBV7-8,CASSLGPGQEAYEQYF
TRBJ1-5,TRBV2,CASSEANTNNQPQHF
TRBJ1-4,TRBV6-6,CASSPPRGEKLFF
TRBJ1-5,TRBV7-2,CASSLGAGASNQPQHF
TRBJ1-1,TRBV30,CAWRTGGLTEAFF
TRBJ2-1,TRBV7-2,CASSHPQRGLGFNEQFF
TRBJ2-7,TRBV4-3,CASSQVGPSGGAYEQYF
TRBJ2-7,TRBV7-2,CASSSGLAGDEQYF
TRBJ2-7,TRBV6-6,CASSRTGTGVSYEQYF
TRBJ1-2,TRBV5-1,CASSLAETYGYTF
TRBJ2-5,TRBV13,CASSLEQAIGGETQYF
TRBJ2-3,TRBV5-1,CASSLARSGVSTDTQYF
TRBJ2-2,TRBV19,CASSIRTSGGTGELFF
TRBJ2-7,TRBV18,CASSPADRPYEQYF
TRBJ2-7,TRBV6-6,CASTLKQGINEQYF
TRBJ1-1,TRBV29-1,CSVEDWGTGPMNTEAFF
TRBJ1-4,TRBV7-9,CASSLGQYNEKLFF
TRBJ1-4,TRBV27,CASSYGRRNEKLFF
TRBJ1-1,TRBV9,CASSVGGTGNTEAFF
TRBJ2-2,TRBV7-2,CASSRDRAGTGELFF
TRBJ2-4,TRBV6-5,CATQGDASKNIQYF
TRBJ2-5,TRBV9,CASSVAGGQGVQETQYF
TRBJ1-3,TRBV25-1,CASSEWTGPAGNTIYF
TRBJ2-7,TRBV18,CASSPLGSSVSYEQYF
TRBJ1-5,TRBV10-3,CAISPGTAGQPQHF
TRBJ2-2,TRBV25-1,CASSELRTSGRPGELFF
TRBJ1-2,TRBV27,CASSKQGVYGYTF
TRBJ1-1,TRBV27,CASLLRTGGTEAFF
TRBJ2-7,TRBV15,CATSRDRGTYSYEQYF
TRBJ2-5,TRBV2,CASSEGLAGGGETQYF
TRBJ2-2,TRBV6-5,CASSKTGVTGELFF
TRBJ2-7,TRBV7-6,CASSPGQHLYEQYF
TRBJ2-1,TRBV19,CASSISGLNEQFF